These T cell receptor beta chains were read from a single sample in a study of blood T cells in healthy people across ages. One entry per CDR3 protein, called by TCRdb with MiXCR from the 5' RACE reads. The table includes 550,000 to 750,000 distinct CDR3 sequences, roughly 20% detected once. Sequencing was done on a sample of blood. The receptors were sampled from a man aged 65 to 85 in good health. Each CDR3 is given with its conserved first and last residue. Each record gives: CDR3 protein, CDR3 DNA, D gene, V gene, clone size, J gene. The D gene is left open where the match is weak. For some rows the clone size is stated as once, few or many, or as a class when expanded; others skip it.

cdr3_aa: CASLKAGGFYNEQFF
cdr3_nt: TGTGCCAGCCTAAAAGCGGGAGGGTTCTACAATGAGCAGTTCTTC
d_call: TRBD2
v_call: TRBV6-2/TRBV6-3
clone_size: NA
j_call: TRBJ2-1

cdr3_aa: CASRQDGGRKLFF
cdr3_nt: TGTGCCAGCAGGCAAGATGGGGGGCGAAAACTGTTTTTT
d_call: NA
v_call: TRBV6-5
clone_size: many
j_call: TRBJ1-4

cdr3_aa: CASSDGFTTHEQYF
cdr3_nt: TGCGCCAGCAGTGATGGCTTCACGACCCACGAGCAGTACTTC
d_call: NA
v_call: TRBV10-1
clone_size: NA
j_call: TRBJ2-7

cdr3_aa: CASSPPGLAGGEQYF
cdr3_nt: TGTGCCAGCAGTCCCCCGGGACTAGCGGGAGGCGAGCAGTACTTC
d_call: TRBD2
v_call: TRBV6-5
clone_size: many
j_call: TRBJ2-7

cdr3_aa: CASSYDGAGPTYEQYF
cdr3_nt: TGTGCCAGCAGTTACGACGGGGCGGGGCCGACCTACGAGCAGTACTTC
d_call: NA
v_call: TRBV6-5
clone_size: few
j_call: TRBJ2-7

cdr3_aa: CASTLTSWETQYF
cdr3_nt: TGTGCCAGCACCCTGACTAGCTGGGAGACCCAGTACTTC
d_call: TRBD2
v_call: TRBV12-3/TRBV12-4
clone_size: NA
j_call: TRBJ2-5

cdr3_aa: CAWSRGYQETQYF
cdr3_nt: TGTGCCTGGAGTCGGGGCTACCAAGAGACCCAGTACTTC
d_call: NA
v_call: TRBV30
clone_size: few
j_call: TRBJ2-5

cdr3_aa: CASTRLRQGGETQYF
cdr3_nt: TGTGCCAGCACCCGTTTACGGCAAGGCGGAGAGACCCAGTACTTC
d_call: NA
v_call: TRBV5-8
clone_size: few
j_call: TRBJ2-5

cdr3_aa: CASSKDRASYGYTF
cdr3_nt: TGTGCCAGCAGCAAAGACAGGGCGAGCTATGGCTACACCTTC
d_call: TRBD1
v_call: TRBV7-9
clone_size: NA
j_call: TRBJ1-2

cdr3_aa: CASSLSSYNEQFF
cdr3_nt: TGTGCCAGCAGTTTATCCTCCTACAATGAGCAGTTCTTC
d_call: NA
v_call: TRBV7-2
clone_size: many
j_call: TRBJ2-1

cdr3_aa: CASSQGGALNNEQFF
cdr3_nt: TGTGCCAGCAGCCAAGGCGGGGCGCTGAACAATGAGCAGTTCTTC
d_call: NA
v_call: TRBV3-1
clone_size: NA
j_call: TRBJ2-1

cdr3_aa: CASSPGDNYGYTF
cdr3_nt: TGTGCCAGCAGTCCTGGGGATAACTATGGCTACACCTTC
d_call: NA
v_call: TRBV12-3/TRBV12-4
clone_size: few
j_call: TRBJ1-2

cdr3_aa: CASSQEGLGRGTQYF
cdr3_nt: TGCGCCAGCAGCCAAGAAGGACTAGGGAGGGGGACCCAGTACTTC
d_call: TRBD2
v_call: TRBV4-1
clone_size: NA
j_call: TRBJ2-5

cdr3_aa: CASSSGTVNTGELFF
cdr3_nt: TGTGCCAGCAGTTCCGGGACAGTAAACACCGGGGAGCTGTTTTTT
d_call: TRBD1
v_call: TRBV2
clone_size: NA
j_call: TRBJ2-2

cdr3_aa: CASSQGLAATDTQYF
cdr3_nt: TGTGCCAGCAGCCAAGGACTAGCAGCCACAGATACGCAGTATTTT
d_call: TRBD2
v_call: TRBV3-1
clone_size: few
j_call: TRBJ2-3

cdr3_aa: CASSLRPAVHEQYF
cdr3_nt: TGTGCCAGCAGTCTCAGACCAGCTGTCCACGAGCAGTACTTC
d_call: NA
v_call: TRBV28
clone_size: NA
j_call: TRBJ2-7

cdr3_aa: CASSYSAANEQYF
cdr3_nt: TGTGCCAGCAGTTACTCAGCGGCGAACGAGCAGTACTTC
d_call: NA
v_call: TRBV27
clone_size: few
j_call: TRBJ2-7

cdr3_aa: CASSPRVETQYF
cdr3_nt: TGTGCCAGCAGCCCGAGGGTTGAGACCCAGTACTTC
d_call: NA
v_call: TRBV12-3/TRBV12-4
clone_size: few
j_call: TRBJ2-5

cdr3_aa: CASSQREAGDPSEQYF
cdr3_nt: TGTGCCAGCAGCCAAAGGGAGGCGGGAGACCCTAGCGAGCAGTACTTC
d_call: TRBD2
v_call: TRBV2
clone_size: few
j_call: TRBJ2-7

cdr3_aa: CASSRPGQGASGELFF
cdr3_nt: TGTGCCAGCAGTCGACCGGGACAGGGGGCTTCCGGGGAGCTGTTTTTT
d_call: TRBD1
v_call: TRBV12-3/TRBV12-4
clone_size: NA
j_call: TRBJ2-2

cdr3_aa: CASSSGLAVNIQYF
cdr3_nt: TGTGCCAGCAGCTCGGGACTAGCGGTAAACATTCAGTACTTC
d_call: TRBD2
v_call: TRBV7-9
clone_size: few
j_call: TRBJ2-4

cdr3_aa: CASSLAGTSEQFF
cdr3_nt: TGTGCCAGCAGCTTGGCCGGGACCAGTGAGCAGTTCTTC
d_call: NA
v_call: TRBV7-3
clone_size: few
j_call: TRBJ2-1

cdr3_aa: CASSVVGGDQETQYF
cdr3_nt: TGTGCCAGCAGCGTAGTCGGCGGGGATCAAGAGACCCAGTACTTC
d_call: NA
v_call: TRBV9
clone_size: few
j_call: TRBJ2-5

cdr3_aa: CASSDRTGQGGSYEQYF
cdr3_nt: TGTGCCAGCAGTGACCGGACAGGGCAAGGTGGCTCCTACGAGCAGTACTTC
d_call: TRBD1
v_call: TRBV6-2/TRBV6-3
clone_size: many
j_call: TRBJ2-7

cdr3_aa: CASFEQVGAGNTIYF
cdr3_nt: TGTGCCAGTTTCGAACAGGTCGGGGCTGGAAACACCATATATTTT
d_call: NA
v_call: TRBV28
clone_size: few
j_call: TRBJ1-3

cdr3_aa: CASSPLNKAFF
cdr3_nt: TGTGCCAGCAGCCCCCTCAACAAGGCTTTCTTT
d_call: NA
v_call: TRBV11-2
clone_size: NA
j_call: TRBJ1-1

cdr3_aa: CSATETGEVYGYTF
cdr3_nt: TGCAGTGCTACCGAGACAGGGGAGGTCTATGGCTACACCTTC
d_call: TRBD1
v_call: TRBV20-1
clone_size: few
j_call: TRBJ1-2

cdr3_aa: CASSGAGTQAYEQYF
cdr3_nt: TGTGCCAGCAGCGGAGCCGGGACCCAAGCCTACGAGCAGTACTTC
d_call: NA
v_call: TRBV11-2
clone_size: NA
j_call: TRBJ2-7

cdr3_aa: CSAIPSYGPSTDTQYF
cdr3_nt: TGCAGTGCTATCCCATCGTACGGCCCTAGCACAGATACGCAGTATTTT
d_call: NA
v_call: TRBV20-1
clone_size: NA
j_call: TRBJ2-3

cdr3_aa: CASSLGSEELFF
cdr3_nt: TGTGCCAGCAGCCTGGGGTCCGAGGAGCTGTTTTTT
d_call: NA
v_call: TRBV5-6
clone_size: many
j_call: TRBJ2-2

cdr3_aa: CASSVGGQGTIF
cdr3_nt: TGTGCCAGCAGTGTGGGTGGGCAGGGTACGATCTTC
d_call: NA
v_call: TRBV2
clone_size: few
j_call: TRBJ2-1

cdr3_aa: CASSPTGTLRYEQYF
cdr3_nt: TGTGCCAGCAGTCCAACCGGGACCCTCCGATACGAGCAGTACTTC
d_call: NA
v_call: TRBV6-5
clone_size: few
j_call: TRBJ2-7

cdr3_aa: CASSVAPGNNEQFF
cdr3_nt: TGTGCCAGCAGCGTAGCCCCAGGGAACAATGAGCAGTTCTTC
d_call: NA
v_call: TRBV9
clone_size: NA
j_call: TRBJ2-1

cdr3_aa: CASSYSSSGKNIQYF
cdr3_nt: TGTGCCAGCAGTTACTCGTCTAGCGGGAAAAACATTCAGTACTTC
d_call: TRBD2
v_call: TRBV6-2/TRBV6-3
clone_size: NA
j_call: TRBJ2-4

cdr3_aa: CAGSSRLSGGTDTQYF
cdr3_nt: TGTGCCGGCAGTTCCCGACTGAGCGGGGGTACAGATACGCAGTATTTT
d_call: TRBD2
v_call: TRBV12-3/TRBV12-4
clone_size: NA
j_call: TRBJ2-3

cdr3_aa: CASSLSHVEALVQETQYF
cdr3_nt: TGTGCCAGCAGTTTATCTCATGTGGAGGCCCTAGTCCAAGAGACCCAGTACTTC
d_call: NA
v_call: TRBV27
clone_size: few
j_call: TRBJ2-5

cdr3_aa: CASSVQGAGANVLTF
cdr3_nt: TGTGCCAGCAGTGTCCAGGGTGCTGGGGCCAACGTCCTGACTTTC
d_call: NA
v_call: TRBV2
clone_size: NA
j_call: TRBJ2-6

cdr3_aa: CASSPDRHPTNEKLFF
cdr3_nt: TGTGCCAGCAGTCCAGACAGGCACCCAACTAATGAAAAACTGTTTTTT
d_call: NA
v_call: TRBV28
clone_size: NA
j_call: TRBJ1-4